The source of this T cell receptor (beta chain) is a study of T cell repertoires in cytomegalovirus infection. Study-level background: The study used recently identified HLA-C-restricted and well-studied HLA-B-restricted CMV epitopes. It was the public TCR beta signatures that indicated both CMV infection and matching HLA type.

Study-wide results and caveats: HLA-C-restricted CMV-specific TCR beta clonotypes were dominant in the ex vivo response.

Comment on this clonotype: Its antigen remains unidentified.

The length of the CDR3 is 16 residues. CDR1 and CDR2 (germline): SEHNR, FQNEAQ (reference sequence). Trimming cost V 3 bases and J 5 bases; bases outside gene matches: 10. TCRdb re-analysed the reads in MiXCR, keeping a single row per CDR3 protein. Of about half a million distinct CDR3 sequences in the sample, roughly a third are singletons; the top ten hold roughly 16%. The rearrangement joins TRBV7-9 to TRBJ2-1; TRBD2 aligns across 7 bases. The TCR comes from a human donor in good health (CMV status not recorded). Some clones in this sample may be carry-over from other donors' samples. The input for sequencing was cultured PBMCs, taken from culture after CMV antigen stimulation. As DNA, the CDR3 is TGTGCCAGCAGCTTGCAAGGGGCTAGCGGTCACAATGAGCAGTTCTTC. The encoded protein is CASSLQGASGHNEQFF. Drawing the rest from reference TRBV7-9 and TRBJ2-1, the complete variable domain is DTGVSQNPRHKITKRGQNVTFRCDPISEHNRLYWYRQTLGQGPEFLTYFQNEAQLEKSRLLSDRFSAERPKGSFSTLEIQRTEQGDSAMYLCASSLQGASGHNEQFFGPGTRLTVL.